This record concerns one TCR beta chain sequence. The sample belongs to a study of blood T cell repertoires in COVID-19. Study overall: Acute and convalescent COVID-19 specimens originated in the United States, Italy and Spain. Sources were T cells, B-cell-depleted T cells, or PBMCs; the material itself was cDNA or gDNA.

Per the original data handling: Amplification with reference gene primers provided the estimates of nucleated cell counts. Measured with immunoSEQ multiplex PCR; TCRdb has only the in-frame clones, and not every one. V and J calls and clone size are those listed in that table; D and trimming were worked out from the DNA. The table lists 50,000 or so clones, less than 90% of them singletons, with 2.6% in the top ten. The clonotype originates from a man aged 45-65 years with acute or convalescent COVID-19. Sequencing input: peripheral blood.

In DNA form, the CDR3 reads TGTGCCAGCAGCACGGGGACAGGGGAAGGCTACACCTTC. Translating gives CASSTGTGEGYTF. V usage is TRBV7-8 and J usage is TRBJ1-2, with 10 bases matching TRBD1. Germline V gene lookup returns CDR1 SGHVS and CDR2 FQNEAQ. This CDR3 has 13 amino acids. Germline trimming cut 5 bases from V and 8 bases from J; bases unmatched to any gene: 5.